The rows below give T cell receptor beta chains drawn from one sample of a study of blood T cell repertoires in COVID-19. Assay used: immunoSEQ multiplex PCR; TCRdb lists only in-frame clones, some missing. The sample consists of 260,000 or so clones, around 80% of them appearing once. The specimen was peripheral blood. These receptor sequences come from an older man with acute or convalescent COVID-19. Both conserved end residues are part of each CDR3. Fields, in order: D gene, V gene, J gene, clone size, CDR3 DNA, CDR3 protein. The D gene is left open where the match is weak. The size of a clone is reported for some rows only, either as once, few or many, or as a class for expanded clones.

>TRBD1|TRBV28|TRBJ2-7|NA
TGTGCCAGCAGTTCGCCGGGACAGGGGGTCGAGCAGTACTTC
CASSSPGQGVEQYF
>TRBD1|TRBV6-6|TRBJ1-1|NA
TGTGCCAGCAGTTACTCGGCAGGGGGCTTCACTGAAGCTTTCTTT
CASSYSAGGFTEAFF
>NA|TRBV30|TRBJ2-7|NA
TGTGCCTGGAGTGTACGAGGCAGAACGACCTACGAGCAGTACTTC
CAWSVRGRTTYEQYF
>NA|TRBV18|TRBJ1-1|NA
TGTGCCAGCTCACCGTTTCGGGAAATGAACACTGAAGCTTTCTTT
CASSPFREMNTEAFF
>NA|TRBV19|TRBJ2-2|once
TGTGCCAGTAGTTCCGCCTACCCCGGGACACCTACCGGGGAGCTGTTTTTT
CASSSAYPGTPTGELFF
>NA|TRBV5-1|TRBJ1-1|NA
TGCGCCAGCTGGAGGACGGGCATGAACACTGAAGCTTTCTTT
CASWRTGMNTEAFF
>TRBD1|TRBV24-1|TRBJ1-2|NA
TGTGCCACCAGTCCGGGACAGGGCCTGGGAGGCTACACCTTC
CATSPGQGLGGYTF
>NA|TRBV5-1|TRBJ2-3|NA
TGCGCCAGCAGCTTAAGAGGGCCCCCAGATACGCAGTATTTT
CASSLRGPPDTQYF
>NA|TRBV6-1|TRBJ2-1|once
TGTGCCAGCAGTGAACAGGGTCCTAATGTAGGGCGGCAGTTCTTC
CASSEQGPNVGRQFF
>TRBD1|TRBV28|TRBJ1-2|NA
TGTGCCAGCAACGGACAGGGGGGGAACTATGGCTACACCTTC
CASNGQGGNYGYTF
>TRBD1|TRBV30|TRBJ1-6|NA
TGTGCCGGACGCCGGGACAGAGAAAATTCACCCCTCCACTTT
CAGRRDRENSPLHF
>NA|TRBV5-4|TRBJ2-7|NA
TGTGCCAGCAGCCTCTACAGGGGGGGTGAGCAGTACTTC
CASSLYRGGEQYF
>NA|TRBV18|TRBJ1-6|NA
TGTGCCAGCTCACCAGGGTCGGCAGGATGGTCACCCCTCCACTTT
CASSPGSAGWSPLHF
>NA|TRBV28|TRBJ2-7|NA
TGTGCCAGCACCTCCGGGGGGCCGGTCGTTTACGAGCAGTACTTC
CASTSGGPVVYEQYF
>NA|TRBV11-2|TRBJ2-7|NA
TGTGCCAGCAGCTCCCGGGGACTGATCTACGAGCAGTACTTC
CASSSRGLIYEQYF
>NA|TRBV10-1|TRBJ2-7|NA
TGCGCCAGCAGTGAGTGGCGCAGGGGACCGGGTCAGTACTTC
CASSEWRRGPGQYF
>TRBD1|TRBV28|TRBJ1-5|few
TGTGCCAGCAGCGGACAGGCCTATAGCAATCAGCCCCAGCATTTT
CASSGQAYSNQPQHF
>NA|TRBV2|TRBJ1-5|NA
TGTGCCAGCAGTGATGGCCCGTTTGGCAATCAGCCCCAGCATTTT
CASSDGPFGNQPQHF
>NA|TRBV19|TRBJ1-2|few
TGTGCCAGTAGTACCCGACAGTTTTGGGGCTACACCTTC
CASSTRQFWGYTF
>TRBD2|TRBV5-1|TRBJ2-5|NA
TGCGCCAGCAGCTTGGAGGCTAGCGGGACGGGAGAGACCCAGTACTTC
CASSLEASGTGETQYF